One and the same sample provided the 19 T cell receptor beta chains below, sequenced in a study of blood T cells in healthy people across ages. Sample-barcoded 5' priming and a J-beta primer mix drove a second PCR of roughly 7 to 11 cycles. Using its own MiXCR run on the 5' RACE reads, TCRdb lists one record per CDR3 protein. This repertoire shows 1.4 million or so distinct CDR3 sequences, less than 45% found once; its top ten account for about 4.1%. Sequencing was performed on blood. All receptors derive from a woman younger than 30 in good health.

This clonotype occurred a few times. This sequence joins TRBV9 and TRBJ2-6; 11 bases map to TRBD2. V was pared by 0 bases and J by 0 bases, with 2 bases of the junction left unmatched. Germline CDR1 is SGDLS and CDR2 is YYNGEE. The CDR3 runs to 18 residues. The CDR3 DNA follows: TGTGCCAGCAGCGTAGAAACTAGCGGGGGCTCTGGGGCCAACGTCCTGACTTTC. Translated, it gives CASSVETSGGSGANVLTF.

In the case of this clonotype: A much larger clone differs by one base, so this may be a read error. The chain is built from TRBV11-1 and TRBJ2-3, with D perhaps matching TRBD1 (5 bases). Per the germline V gene, CDR1 is SGHAT and CDR2 is FQDESV (reference sequence). V gave up 4 bases and J gave up 2 bases, with 16 bases separating them. This CDR3 is 16 amino acids long. CDR3 in DNA: TGTGCCAGCAGCTACGGACATCCCGGAGACACAGATACGCAGTATTTT. Translated: CASSYGHPGDTDTQYF.

J is TRBJ2-1 and V is TRBV7-8; D might be TRBD2 (6 bases). Germline CDR1 is SGHVS and CDR2 is FQNEAQ. Trimming left V 5 bases short and J 5 bases short, with 13 bases between. The CDR3 consists of 14 residues. DNA of the CDR3: TGTGCCAGCAGCCCGGGGGTCGGGAACAATGAGCAGTTCTTC. It translates to CASSPGVGNNEQFF.

This clonotype was picked up a small number of times. This chain links TRBV7-3 with TRBJ2-1; D is tentatively TRBD1 or TRBD2 (5 bases each). Between the trimmed V and J ends, which lost 4 bases and 5 bases, there was a span of 9 bases. Germline values: CDR1 SGHTA, CDR2 FQGTGA. The CDR3 loop spans 13 amino acids. The CDR3: CASSWGPNNEQFF. In nucleotides, the CDR3 is TGTGCCAGCAGCTGGGGACCGAACAATGAGCAGTTCTTC.

This clonotype was detected only a few times. The rearrangement joins TRBV30 to TRBJ2-1, with D unresolved. Trimming pared 0 bases from V and 12 bases from J, leaving 12 bases between. The CDR3 has 12 residues. Germline V lookup: CDR1 GTSNPN, CDR2 SVGIG (reference sequence). The CDR3 DNA reads TGTGCCTGGAGTGTCCTAAGCATTGGGCAGTTCTTC. It codes for CAWSVLSIGQFF.

This rearrangement joins TRBV7-8 to TRBJ1-2; tentative D call: TRBD1 (6 bases). Germline assignment: CDR1 SGHVS and CDR2 FQNEAQ. V was cut by 5 bases and J by 9 bases, with 19 bases left in between. The CDR3 extends over 14 amino acids. Written as DNA, the CDR3 is TGTGCCAGCAGCCCTTGGACTAGGGGGAATCGCTACACCTTC. This encodes CASSPWTRGNRYTF.

This clonotype showed up just a few times. This chain joins TRBV24-1 and TRBJ2-3; D is unresolved. Per the germline V gene, CDR1 is KGHDR and CDR2 is SFDVKD. V lost 9 bases to trimming and J lost 2 bases, with 14 bases between them. This CDR3 comprises 14 residues. This CDR3 reads CATGFGADTDTQYF. CDR3 bases: TGTGCCACCGGATTCGGAGCAGACACAGATACGCAGTATTTT.

J is TRBJ1-4 and V is TRBV20-1, with D unresolved. The CDR3 covers 15 residues. The germline V and J ends were trimmed by 3 bases and 6 bases, with 17 bases remaining between them. Germline CDR1 reads DFQATT; CDR2 reads SNEGSKA (reference sequence). Here the CDR3 DNA reads TGCAGTGCTAGGGCCGAGAGCCCCTTTGATGAAAAACTGTTTTTT. It specifies CSARAESPFDEKLFF.

This clonotype occurred a few times. The chain is built from TRBV6-2 or TRBV6-3 and TRBJ1-5; no clear D. The CDR3 consists of 15 residues. In germline, CDR1 is MNHEY, CDR2 SVGEGT. Deletions cut 4 bases from V and 7 bases from J, with 17 bases between. The CDR3 DNA is TGTGCCAGCAGTTTACAACGAGCGAGACTGCAGCCCCAGCATTTT. This translates into CASSLQRARLQPQHF.

The chain has TRBV7-9 and TRBJ1-2; D is ambiguous. V lost 5 bases to trimming and J lost 6 bases, with 19 bases between them. This CDR3 region has 15 residues. Per the germline V gene, CDR1 is SEHNR and CDR2 is FQNEAQ (reference sequence). As DNA, the CDR3 is TGTGCCAGCAGCGCCCAAGTTCCCGGGCCGGATGGCTACACCTTC. The encoded protein is CASSAQVPGPDGYTF.

A note on this clonotype: Sequence at one end of the junction differs from germline and may be a read error. This sequence joins TRBV11-2 and TRBJ2-3, with TRBD1 as a possible D gene (5 bases). The CDR3 covers 15 residues. The germline V gene has CDR1 SGHAT and CDR2 FQNNGV. As DNA, the CDR3 is TGTGCCAGCGGCTTTAGTGGGGCCAGCACAGATACGCAGTATTTT. Amino acid sequence: CASGFSGASTDTQYF.

The rearrangement links TRBV30 to TRBJ1-1; D ambiguous. V was trimmed by 4 bases and J by 2 bases, leaving 14 bases between them. The germline CDR1 and CDR2 sequences are GTSNPN and SVGIG (reference sequence). The CDR3 contains 14 residues. CDR3 loop: CAWTPVAVNTEAFF. The CDR3 bases are TGTGCCTGGACTCCCGTAGCAGTAAACACTGAAGCTTTCTTT. Full variable domain (outside the CDR3, taken from reference TRBV30 and TRBJ1-1): SQTIHQWPATLVQPVGSPLSLECTVEGTSNPNLYWYRQAAGRGLQLLFYSVGIGQISSEVPQNLSASRPQDRQFILSSKKLLLSDSGFYLCAWTPVAVNTEAFFGQGTRLTVV.

This chain uses TRBV4-1 with TRBJ2-1; a possible D gene is TRBD2 (7 bases). The J call may be incorrect, as the DNA end agrees better with TRBJ2-7. This CDR3 is 15 amino acids long. Germline values: CDR1 MGHRA, CDR2 YSYEKL. The CDR3 DNA reads TGCGCCAGCAGCCATAGGGGGGGATCCTACAATGAGCAGTACTTC. Translation: CASSHRGGSYNEQYF.

This clonotype was counted many times. The rearrangement links TRBV29-1 to TRBJ2-1; D uncertain. Per the germline V gene, CDR1 is SQVTM and CDR2 is ANQGSEA. CDR3 length equals 13 residues. As DNA, the CDR3 is TGCGGCCTGCAGAGGCAATCCTACAATGAGCAGTTCTTC. The encoded protein is CGLQRQSYNEQFF.

The chain is built from TRBV14 and TRBJ2-7; D possibly corresponds to TRBD2 (6 bases). The germline CDR1 and CDR2 sequences are SGHDN and FVKESK. The CDR3 is made up of 15 amino acids. Trimming left V 0 bases short and J 0 bases short, with 9 bases between. CDR3 coding DNA: TGTGCCAGCAGCCAAGAGTTGGGGGGCTCCTACGAGCAGTACTTC. Its translation: CASSQELGGSYEQYF.

This clonotype appeared a few times. V gene TRBV12-3 or TRBV12-4 combines with J gene TRBJ1-2, with D perhaps TRBD1 (6 bases). The CDR3 is 13 amino acids. V lost 2 bases and J lost 12, with 16 bases in between. CDR3 residues: CASSLMGQGLDTF. The CDR3, as DNA: TGTGCCAGCAGTTTAATGGGGCAGGGGCTCGACACCTTC.

This clonotype was detected only a few times. The chain uses TRBV6-6 and TRBJ2-1, with D hard to call. V dropped 5 bases and J dropped 8 bases, with 10 bases sitting between them. The germline gives CDR1 MNHNY, CDR2 SVGAGI (reference sequence). The CDR3 runs 12 residues. CDR3 in DNA: TGTGCCAGCAGTCCAGCTAGGGATGAGCAGTTCTTC. As protein: CASSPARDEQFF.

The chain is built from TRBV27 and TRBJ2-7; D remains ambiguous. Looked up from germline, CDR1 is MNHEY and CDR2 is SMNVEV (reference sequence). Trimming left V 3 bases short and J 0 bases short, with 12 bases between. The CDR3 spans 15 residues. In DNA, the CDR3 is TGTGCCAGCAGTTTCACCTCCGACCACTCCTACGAGCAGTACTTC. Its translation: CASSFTSDHSYEQYF.

The chain is built from TRBV29-1 and TRBJ2-3; no reliable D call. The germline V gene has CDR1 SQVTM and CDR2 ANQGSEA. The CDR3 spans 15 residues. With 3 bases removed from V and 0 bases from J, the gap between germline ends came to 13 bases. CDR3 residues: CSVENRRTSTDTQYF. CDR3 bases: TGCAGCGTTGAGAACCGGAGAACTAGCACAGATACGCAGTATTTT.